The T cell receptor beta chain described here comes from a study of shared clonotypes between healthy human individuals. Study-level background: Aged 18 to 49, the donors were two women and a few men.

V was clipped by 1 base and J by 7 bases, with 17 bases between them. CDR3 length: 15 amino acids. Germline loops: CDR1 MGHRA, CDR2 YSYEKL. Terminally differentiated effector memory CD45RA+ cells were excluded from the naive CD8 cells, which were CD45RO-negative and positively selected for CCR7. In the original workflow: In the immunoSEQ data, sequences were junction-only and lacked quality scores, so filtering differed. The protocol was immunoSEQ multiplex PCR, while the TCRdb copy is restricted to in-frame clones and leaves out a portion. From that table come the V and J calls and clone size; the DNA was used to work out D and trimming. The sample lists about 870,000 clones; about 91% were seen once.

The TCR originated in a man aged 25 to 40 in good health. Sequenced sample: naive CD8+ T cells sorted from blood. The chain joins TRBV4-1 to TRBJ2-7, with D perhaps matching TRBD1 (6 bases). This CDR3 reads CASSQAQGTPNEQYF. The DNA of the CDR3 is TGCGCCAGCAGCCAAGCCCAGGGGACGCCGAATGAGCAGTACTTC.